This T cell receptor (beta chain) was recorded in a study of Tregs in tolerant kidney transplant recipients. Looking at the study overall: Recipients received nonmyeloablative bone marrow transplants from related graft donors, with transient mixed chimerism.

The table came from immunoSEQ multiplex PCR; TCRdb's copy has only in-frame clones and leaves some out. The table records 55,000 to 70,000 clones, approximately 85% of them present only once. As concerns this clone: Its antigen is still unknown.

Points from the study as a whole: Few patients were studied, so findings need validation in larger groups.

Germline assignment: CDR1 SGDLS and CDR2 YYNGEE. The CDR3 extends over 17 amino acids. Trimming cost V 3 bases and J 3 bases; bases outside gene matches: 10. The sample was Tregs from blood, taken before the transplant. This clonotype was sampled from a human donor who received a combined kidney and bone marrow transplant. The chain is built from TRBV9 and TRBJ2-3; TRBD2 matches at 10 bases. The CDR3 bases are TGTGCCAGCAGCGCCCCCACTAGCGGGGTTGGTACAGATACGCAGTATTTT. Translated: CASSAPTSGVGTDTQYF.